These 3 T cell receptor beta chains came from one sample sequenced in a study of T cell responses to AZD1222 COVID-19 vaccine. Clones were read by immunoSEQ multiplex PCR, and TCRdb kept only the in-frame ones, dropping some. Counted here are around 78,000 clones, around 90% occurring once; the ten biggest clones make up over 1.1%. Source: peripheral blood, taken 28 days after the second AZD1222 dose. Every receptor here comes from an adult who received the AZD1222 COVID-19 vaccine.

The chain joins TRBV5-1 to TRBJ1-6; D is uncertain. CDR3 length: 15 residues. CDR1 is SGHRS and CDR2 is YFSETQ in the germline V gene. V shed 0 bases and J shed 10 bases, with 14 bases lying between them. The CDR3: CASSLEDGSVSPLHF. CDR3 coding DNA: TGCGCCAGCAGCTTGGAAGATGGGTCCGTGTCACCCCTCCACTTT.

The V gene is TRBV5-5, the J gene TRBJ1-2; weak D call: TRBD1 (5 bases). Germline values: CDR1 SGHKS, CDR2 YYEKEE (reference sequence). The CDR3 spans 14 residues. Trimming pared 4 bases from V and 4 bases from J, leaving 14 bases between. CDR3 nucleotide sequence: TGTGCCAGCAGCCCGGGGGACGGCCCCTATGGCTACACCTTC. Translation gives CASSPGDGPYGYTF. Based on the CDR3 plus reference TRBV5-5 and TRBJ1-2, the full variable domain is DAGVTQSPTHLIKTRGQQVTLRCSPISGHKSVSWYQQVLGQGPQFIFQYYEKEERGRGNFPDRFSARQFPNYSSELNVNALLLGDSALYLCASSPGDGPYGYTFGSGTRLTVV.

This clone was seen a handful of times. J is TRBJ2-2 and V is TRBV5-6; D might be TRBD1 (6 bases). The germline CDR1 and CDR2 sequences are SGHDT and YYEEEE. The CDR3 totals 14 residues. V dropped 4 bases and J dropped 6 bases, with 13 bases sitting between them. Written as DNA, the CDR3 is TGTGCCAGCAGCCCCATGGACAGTCCCGGGGAGCTGTTTTTT. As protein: CASSPMDSPGELFF.